The TCR beta chain described here comes from a study of blood T cell repertoires in COVID-19. Whole-study context: Researchers got acute and convalescent COVID-19 samples from the United States, Italy and Spain. T cells, B-cell-depleted T cells, or PBMCs provided the cDNA or gDNA that served as material.

Profiled with immunoSEQ multiplex PCR; TCRdb holds only in-frame clones, not every one. The table includes about 130,000 clones, 90% detected once. Enrolment of Seattle patients took place during active infection, and they were followed longitudinally. The J segment lost 2 bases and the V segment lost 4 bases, leaving 18 bases of the junction unmatched. Germline V CDR1 and CDR2: SGHRS, YFSETQ. The CDR3 is 20 residues long. The sequence was obtained from a man in his fifties or sixties with COVID-19, enrolled during active disease. Material: peripheral blood. The V call is TRBV5-1, the J call TRBJ2-3; TRBD2 agrees at 11 bases. CDR3 in amino acids: CASSTAGQGGLAGLTDTQYF. The CDR3 nucleotides read TGCGCCAGCAGCACCGCTGGACAGGGCGGACTAGCGGGCCTCACAGATACGCAGTATTTT.